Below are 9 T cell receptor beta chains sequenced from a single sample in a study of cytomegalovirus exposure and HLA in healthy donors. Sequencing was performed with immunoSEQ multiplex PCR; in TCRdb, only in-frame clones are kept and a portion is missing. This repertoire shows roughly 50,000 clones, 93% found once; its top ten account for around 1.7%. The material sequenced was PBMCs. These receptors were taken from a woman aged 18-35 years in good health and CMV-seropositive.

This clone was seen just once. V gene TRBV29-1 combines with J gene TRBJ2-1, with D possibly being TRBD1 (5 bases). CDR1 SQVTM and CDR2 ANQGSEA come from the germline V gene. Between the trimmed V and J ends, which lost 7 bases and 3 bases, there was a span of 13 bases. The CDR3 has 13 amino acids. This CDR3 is CSGGRVIYNEQFF. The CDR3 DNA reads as TGCAGCGGCGGCAGGGTCATCTACAATGAGCAGTTCTTC.

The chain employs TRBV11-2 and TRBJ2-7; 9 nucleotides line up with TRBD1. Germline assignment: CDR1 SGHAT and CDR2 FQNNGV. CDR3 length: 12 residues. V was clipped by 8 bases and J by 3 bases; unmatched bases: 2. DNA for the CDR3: TGTGCCAGCCGGGACAGGGACTACGAGCAGTACTTC. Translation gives CASRDRDYEQYF.

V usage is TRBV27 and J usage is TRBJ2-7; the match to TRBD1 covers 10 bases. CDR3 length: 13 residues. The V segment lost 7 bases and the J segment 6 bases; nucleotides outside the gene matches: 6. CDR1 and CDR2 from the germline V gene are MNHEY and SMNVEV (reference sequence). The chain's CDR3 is CASNTGTGVEQYF. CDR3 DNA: TGTGCCAGCAATACCGGGACAGGGGTCGAGCAGTACTTC.

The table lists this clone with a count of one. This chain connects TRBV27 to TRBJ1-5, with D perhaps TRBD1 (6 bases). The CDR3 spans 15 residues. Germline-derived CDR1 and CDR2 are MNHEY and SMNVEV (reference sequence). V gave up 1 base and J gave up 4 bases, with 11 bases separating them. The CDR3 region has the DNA TGTGCCAGCAGTTTATTAGGGGGAGGGAATCAGCCCCAGCATTTT. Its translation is CASSLLGGGNQPQHF.

The CDR3: CASSYSWAASTDTQYF. The CDR3 bases are TGTGCCAGCAGTTACTCGTGGGCCGCTAGCACAGATACGCAGTATTTT. This chain uses TRBV6-6 with TRBJ2-3; D uncertain. This CDR3 region has 16 residues. The V end was cut by 0 bases, the J end by 0 bases, with 10 bases between. Per germline, CDR1 MNHNY and CDR2 SVGAGI (reference sequence).

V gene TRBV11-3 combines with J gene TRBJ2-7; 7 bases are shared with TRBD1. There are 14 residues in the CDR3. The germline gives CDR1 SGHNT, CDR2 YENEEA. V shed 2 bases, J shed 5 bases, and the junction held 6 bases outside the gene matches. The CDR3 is CASSLYQGDDEQYF. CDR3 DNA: TGTGCCAGCAGCTTATATCAGGGGGACGACGAGCAGTACTTC.

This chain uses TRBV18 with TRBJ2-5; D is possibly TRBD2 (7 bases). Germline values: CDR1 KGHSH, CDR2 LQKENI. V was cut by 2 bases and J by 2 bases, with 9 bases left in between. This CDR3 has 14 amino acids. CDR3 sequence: CASSPGRGQETQYF. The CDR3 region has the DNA TGTGCCAGCTCACCAGGGAGGGGGCAAGAGACCCAGTACTTC. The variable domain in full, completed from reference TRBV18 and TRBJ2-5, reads NAGVMQNPRHLVRRRGQEARLRCSPMKGHSHVYWYRQLPEEGLKFMVYLQKENIIDESGMPKERFSAEFPKEGPSILRIQQVVRGDSAAYFCASSPGRGQETQYFGPGTRLLVL.

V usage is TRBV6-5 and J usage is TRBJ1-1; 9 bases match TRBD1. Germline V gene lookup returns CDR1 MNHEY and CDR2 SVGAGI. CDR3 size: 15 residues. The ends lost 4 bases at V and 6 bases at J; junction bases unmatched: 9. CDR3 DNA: TGTGCCAGCAGTTCCTCCGGGACAGGGCGGGCTGAAGCTTTCTTT. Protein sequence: CASSSSGTGRAEAFF.

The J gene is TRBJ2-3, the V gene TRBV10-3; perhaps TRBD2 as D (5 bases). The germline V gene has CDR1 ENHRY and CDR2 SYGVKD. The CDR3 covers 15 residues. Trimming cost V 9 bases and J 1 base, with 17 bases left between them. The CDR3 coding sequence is TGTGCCATAAGAGGACTCACGGTCGGCACAGATACGCAGTATTTT. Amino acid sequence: CAIRGLTVGTDTQYF.